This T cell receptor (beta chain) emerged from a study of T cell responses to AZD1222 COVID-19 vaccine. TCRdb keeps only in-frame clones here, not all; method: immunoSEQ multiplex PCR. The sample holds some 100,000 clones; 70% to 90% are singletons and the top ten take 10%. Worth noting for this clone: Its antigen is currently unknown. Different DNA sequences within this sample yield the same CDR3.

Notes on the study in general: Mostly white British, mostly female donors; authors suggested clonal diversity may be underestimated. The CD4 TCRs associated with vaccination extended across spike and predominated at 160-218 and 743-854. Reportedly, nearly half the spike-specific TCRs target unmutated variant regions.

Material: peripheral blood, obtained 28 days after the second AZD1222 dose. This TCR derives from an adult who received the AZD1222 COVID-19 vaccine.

The CDR3 sequence is CASSLGVGEQYF. The DNA of the CDR3 is TGTGCCAGCAGCCTAGGGGTAGGCGAGCAGTACTTC. The genes are TRBV7-9 and TRBJ2-7; the D gene is possibly TRBD1 (5 bases). From germline, CDR1 is SEHNR and CDR2 FQNEAQ (reference sequence). The CDR3 consists of 12 residues. The V end was cut by 5 bases, the J end by 6 bases, with 11 bases between.